A selection of T cell receptor beta chains follows, all from one sample in a study of Ad26.COV2.S vaccination and SARS-CoV-2 variants. Profiled with immunoSEQ multiplex PCR; TCRdb holds only in-frame clones, not every one. The sample includes about 680,000 clones, approximately 88% of them seen just once. The material was peripheral blood, obtained in a trial of Ad26.COV2.S vaccine versus placebo. These receptors originate from a person between 18 and 60 years old who received the Ad26.COV2.S COVID-19 vaccine or a placebo. Each CDR3 is given with its conserved first and last residue. The order of the fields is D gene, V gene, J gene, CDR3 length, CDR3 DNA, CDR3 protein. A D gene is named only where the DNA matches it firmly.

D: .
V: TRBV5-7
J: TRBJ2-1
length: 13
DNA: TGTGCCAGCAGCCAGGACCTAGGGGATGAGCAGTTCTTC
CDR3: CASSQDLGDEQFF

D: .
V: TRBV20-1
J: TRBJ1-1
length: 11
DNA: TGCAGTGCTGATACAGGGTGGGGAGCTTTCTTT
CDR3: CSADTGWGAFF

D: .
V: TRBV30
J: TRBJ1-4
length: 14
DNA: TGTGCCTGGAGTGGGGGAATGGGGAATGAAAAACTGTTTTTT
CDR3: CAWSGGMGNEKLFF

D: TRBD1
V: TRBV7-2
J: TRBJ2-6
length: 19
DNA: TGTGCCAGCAGCTCCGTACCCGGGACAGGGGTCTCTGGGGCCAACGTCCTGACTTTC
CDR3: CASSSVPGTGVSGANVLTF

D: .
V: TRBV9
J: TRBJ2-2
length: 16
DNA: TGTGCCAGCAGCGTAGCGGGGGCGGAGTGGACCGGGGAGCTGTTTTTT
CDR3: CASSVAGAEWTGELFF

D: .
V: TRBV6-6
J: TRBJ2-2
length: 15
DNA: TGTGCCAGCAGTTATAGGCTCGCGAACACCGGGGAGCTGTTTTTT
CDR3: CASSYRLANTGELFF

D: TRBD1
V: TRBV15
J: TRBJ1-1
length: 13
DNA: TGTGCCACCAGCAGGGCAACAGGGGGCACAGCTTTCTTT
CDR3: CATSRATGGTAFF

D: .
V: TRBV12-3/TRBV12-4
J: TRBJ2-7
length: 12
DNA: TGTGCCAGCAGCCCGGGCGGCTACGAGCAGTACTTC
CDR3: CASSPGGYEQYF

D: .
V: TRBV7-2
J: TRBJ1-1
length: 13
DNA: TGTGCCAGCAGCTCGACAGGAAGGAAGGTACCTTTCTTT
CDR3: CASSSTGRKVPFF

D: TRBD2
V: TRBV19
J: TRBJ2-7
length: 14
DNA: TGTGCCAGTAGTCCCTCTAGCGGTTCCTACGAGCAGTACTTC
CDR3: CASSPSSGSYEQYF

D: .
V: TRBV11-3
J: TRBJ1-1
length: 13
DNA: TGTGCCAGCAGCTTAGAAATGAACACTGAAGCTTTCTTT
CDR3: CASSLEMNTEAFF

D: TRBD2
V: TRBV5-1
J: TRBJ2-1
length: 15
DNA: TGCGCCAGCAGCCCGAGCGGGGTTGCCTACAATGAGCAGTTCTTC
CDR3: CASSPSGVAYNEQFF

D: .
V: TRBV24-1
J: TRBJ2-1
length: 15
DNA: TGTGCCACCAGTGACCCCTCGGAACTCAACAATGAGCAGTTCTTC
CDR3: CATSDPSELNNEQFF

D: .
V: TRBV6-1
J: TRBJ2-7
length: 15
DNA: TGTGCCAGCAGTGAGCCCCACAGCGGAATGTACGAGCAGTACTTC
CDR3: CASSEPHSGMYEQYF

D: .
V: TRBV10-3
J: TRBJ1-5
length: 16
DNA: TGTGCCATCAGTGAGTCGAGGGGGGGGCCCTCCCAGCCCCAGCATTTT
CDR3: CAISESRGGPSQPQHF

D: .
V: TRBV4-3
J: TRBJ2-1
length: 16
DNA: TGCGCCAGCAGCCCGATACGGGGGGCTTCCTACAATGAGCAGTTCTTC
CDR3: CASSPIRGASYNEQFF

D: .
V: TRBV28
J: TRBJ1-2
length: 12
DNA: TGTGCCAGCAGTTCGGAAGTCTATGGCTACACCTTC
CDR3: CASSSEVYGYTF

D: .
V: TRBV3-1/TRBV3-2
J: TRBJ2-7
length: 15
DNA: TGTGCCAGCAGCCAAAACCGGGCTCTTCCCTACGAGCAGTACTTC
CDR3: CASSQNRALPYEQYF

D: TRBD1
V: TRBV5-1
J: TRBJ2-7
length: 17
DNA: TGCGCCAGCAGCCTTAGACAGGGGGCGAGTCCCCCCTACGAGCAGTACTTC
CDR3: CASSLRQGASPPYEQYF

D: TRBD1
V: TRBV6-5
J: TRBJ1-1
length: 14
DNA: TGTGCCAGCAGACAGGACAGGTTGAACACTGAAGCTTTCTTT
CDR3: CASRQDRLNTEAFF

D: .
V: TRBV5-1
J: TRBJ2-3
length: 14
DNA: TGCGCCAGCAGCATCCGACACCCCACAGATACGCAGTATTTT
CDR3: CASSIRHPTDTQYF

D: .
V: TRBV27
J: TRBJ2-6
length: 14
DNA: TGTGCCAGCAGTTTCGTGGCTGGGGCCAACGTCCTGACTTTC
CDR3: CASSFVAGANVLTF